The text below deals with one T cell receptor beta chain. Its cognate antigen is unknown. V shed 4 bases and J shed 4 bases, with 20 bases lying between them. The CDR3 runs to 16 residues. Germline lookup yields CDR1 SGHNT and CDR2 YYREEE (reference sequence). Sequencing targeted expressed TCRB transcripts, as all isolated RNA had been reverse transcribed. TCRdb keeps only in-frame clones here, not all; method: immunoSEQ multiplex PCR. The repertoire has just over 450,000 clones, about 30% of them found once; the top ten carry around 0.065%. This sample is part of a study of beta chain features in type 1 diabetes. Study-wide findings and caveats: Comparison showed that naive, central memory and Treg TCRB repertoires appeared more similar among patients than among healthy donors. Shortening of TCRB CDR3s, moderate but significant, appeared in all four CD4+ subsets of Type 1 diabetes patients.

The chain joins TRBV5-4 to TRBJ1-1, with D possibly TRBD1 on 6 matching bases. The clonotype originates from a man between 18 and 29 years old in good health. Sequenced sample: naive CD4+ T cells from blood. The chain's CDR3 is CASSLPGTGIVTEAFF. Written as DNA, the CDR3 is TGTGCCAGCAGCCTCCCGGGTACAGGGATTGTCACTGAAGCTTTCTTT.